This T cell receptor beta chain stems from a study of blood T cell repertoires in COVID-19. For the study at large: Sites across the United States, Italy and Spain contributed samples from acute and convalescent COVID-19.

Data came from immunoSEQ multiplex PCR; TCRdb stores just in-frame clones and leaves some out. The sample lists approximately 220,000 clones, roughly 85% occurring once. J gave up 4 bases and V 5 bases, and 19 bases lay outside the gene matches. This CDR3 is built from 19 residues. CDR1 is SNHLY, CDR2 FYNNEI, per germline. Participant age was roughly 18 to 90 years, and participants resided in about two dozen US areas. Cohort 3 recovered donors had two negative PCRs, clearance, or symptom resolution. The genes are TRBV2 and TRBJ1-5; 8 nucleotides line up with TRBD1. The clonotype was recovered from a man between 40 and 49 years old who had recovered from COVID-19. Sequencing used PBMCs or T cells enriched from blood (not recorded which). The CDR3, as DNA: TGTGCCAGCAGTTGGACAGGGATGTACATTGTGGGGGGAAATCAGCCCCAGCATTTT. Translation gives CASSWTGMYIVGGNQPQHF.